One sample yielded the 28 T cell receptor beta chains listed below, sequenced in a study of blood T cells in healthy people across ages. Sample-barcoded 5' priming and a J-beta primer mix drove a second PCR of 7 to 11 cycles. MiXCR, applied by TCRdb to the 5' RACE reads, yields one record per CDR3 protein. The profile covers 600,000 to 1,000,000 distinct CDR3 sequences, with just under 25% appearing a single time and under 4.5% taken by the ten largest. Another study also made use of these data, one on T cells of mothers and their children.

Input material: blood. All receptors derive from a boy younger than 18 in good health.

J is TRBJ2-2 and V is TRBV5-1; TRBD1 or TRBD2 may be the D gene (5 bases each). V lost 3 bases and J lost 8, with 14 bases in between. The CDR3 has 14 residues. Per germline, CDR1 SGHRS and CDR2 YFSETQ. The CDR3 DNA reads as TGCGCCAGCAGCTGGAGCCAGGGAGCGGGGGAGCTGTTTTTT. Its translation: CASSWSQGAGELFF.

Note on this clonotype: Because the CDR3's place on the DNA is in doubt, the DNA is left out and the CDR3 is given as listed by TCRdb. The V call is TRBV5-6, the J call TRBJ2-6; the listed D gene, TRBD1, was not tested against the DNA. Inclusive of both ends, the CDR3 amounts to 16 amino acids. Germline values: CDR1 SGHDT, CDR2 YYEEEE. The CDR3 sequence is CASDFARGSGANVMTF.

This chain links TRBV4-1 with TRBJ1-1; D gene unclear. CDR3 size: 12 residues. CDR1 and CDR2 (germline): MGHRA, YSYEKL. Trimming took 0 bases from V and 7 from J, leaving 6 bases between them. CDR3 residues: CASSQDRLEAFF. CDR3 coding DNA: TGCGCCAGCAGCCAAGATCGGCTTGAAGCTTTCTTT.

In this sample, this clonotype turned up a few times. The rearrangement links TRBV15 to TRBJ2-5; D may match TRBD1 or TRBD2 (5 bases each). CDR1 is LNHNV, CDR2 YYDKDF, per germline (reference sequence). The CDR3 length is 15 residues. V dropped 1 base and J dropped 2 bases, with 11 bases sitting between them. CDR3 residues: CATSRGGPGQETQYF. The CDR3 DNA is TGTGCCACCAGCAGAGGGGGACCCGGTCAAGAGACCCAGTACTTC.

The chain recombines TRBV4-3 with TRBJ2-5; D is uncertain. The CDR3 covers 14 residues. Per germline, CDR1 LGHNA and CDR2 YSLEER. The ends were cut back, 0 bases at V and 5 bases at J, with 10 bases in the middle. The CDR3 bases are TGCGCCAGCAGCCAAGAACGGGCATGGGAGACCCAGTACTTC. Amino acid sequence: CASSQERAWETQYF.

The chain combines TRBV7-9 with TRBJ2-3; 7 bases match TRBD2. V lost 1 base and J lost 3; bases outside the gene matches: 7. CDR1 is SEHNR, CDR2 FQNEAQ, per germline (reference sequence). The CDR3 totals 16 residues. The CDR3 spells CASSLVLAGETDTQYF. CDR3 bases: TGTGCCAGCAGCTTAGTTTTGGCGGGAGAAACAGATACGCAGTATTTT.

V usage is TRBV27 and J usage is TRBJ2-3; D perhaps matches TRBD1 (6 bases). The germline V gene encodes CDR1 MNHEY and CDR2 SMNVEV (reference sequence). The V and J ends lost 0 bases and 4 bases respectively, with 8 bases between them. The CDR3 is 14 residues long. CDR3 sequence reads: CASSLSTGPDTQYF. The CDR3 DNA reads TGTGCCAGCAGTTTATCGACAGGTCCAGATACGCAGTATTTT.

The rearrangement joins TRBV7-2 to TRBJ2-3; maybe TRBD1 (5 bases). The J call is doubtful: the DNA matches TRBJ1-5 better. Germline CDR1 and CDR2: SGHTA and FQGNSA. The CDR3 runs to 12 residues. For the CDR3, the DNA is TGTGCCAGCAGCTCCTCGGGGGTTGCGCAGCATTTT. Its protein is CASSSSGVAQHF.

This clonotype was detected a few times. V is TRBV12-3 or TRBV12-4 and J is TRBJ2-5; D perhaps matches TRBD1 (5 bases). V was shortened by 8 bases and J by 3 bases, with 13 bases between the two germline ends. This CDR3 is 13 amino acids long. The CDR3 DNA sequence: TGTGCCAGCGCACAGGCTAGAGAAGAGACCCAGTACTTC. It is translated as CASAQAREETQYF.

The chain employs TRBV20-1 and TRBJ2-2; 9 bases are a match to TRBD2. Trimming at V came to 7 bases and at J to 6 bases, leaving 12 bases not matched to a gene. Germline V gene lookup returns CDR1 DFQATT and CDR2 SNEGSKA (reference sequence). The CDR3 runs to 15 residues. The CDR3 region is CSGEGGRALSGELFF. DNA for the CDR3: TGCAGTGGGGAAGGCGGGAGGGCTCTTTCCGGGGAGCTGTTTTTT.

This clonotype has only a few counts. This chain links TRBV25-1 with TRBJ2-1; TRBD2 might be the D (5 bases). The J call may be faulty, since TRBJ2-7 better matches the DNA end. The CDR3 has 15 residues. Germline assignment: CDR1 MGHDK and CDR2 SYGVNS. The CDR3 here is CASSEHGVTVTAQYF. The DNA for the CDR3 is TGTGCCAGCAGTGAGCACGGGGTTACTGTAACGGCGCAGTACTTC.

The CDR3 here is CASSLSGPSNEQFF. The CDR3 coding sequence is TGTGCCAGCAGTTTATCCGGACCGTCAAATGAGCAGTTCTTC. The chain employs TRBV27 and TRBJ2-7; D is uncertain. The J call may be in error: the DNA end matches TRBJ2-1 better. Germline CDR1 and CDR2: MNHEY and SMNVEV (reference sequence). The CDR3 contains 14 residues.

In DNA form, the CDR3 reads TGTGCCAGTAGTATAGCTCCTCGGGGATCTTCCTACAATGAGCAGTTCTTC. This translates into CASSIAPRGSSYNEQFF. This sequence joins TRBV19 and TRBJ2-1; a possible D gene is TRBD2 (5 bases). Germline CDR1 is LNHDA and CDR2 is SQIVND (reference sequence). The V end lost 1 base, the J end lost 1 base, and 14 bases lay between the germline ends. This CDR3 spans 17 amino acids.

V is TRBV25-1 and J is TRBJ2-5; 11 bases line up with TRBD2. CDR1 is MGHDK, CDR2 SYGVNS, per germline. The CDR3 is made up of 15 amino acids. Germline trimming cut 5 bases from V and 2 bases from J; bases unmatched to any gene: 4. CDR3 bases: TGTGCCAGCAGTACTAGCGGGAGAAAACAAGAGACCCAGTACTTC. It is translated as CASSTSGRKQETQYF.

The chain joins TRBV7-9 to TRBJ2-6, with D tentatively TRBD2 (6 bases). CDR1 is SEHNR, CDR2 FQNEAQ, per germline (reference sequence). This CDR3 is 16 amino acids long. Trimming removed 6 bases from V and 0 bases from J, with 12 bases in between. This CDR3 is CASSPGLSSGANVLTF. For the CDR3, the DNA is TGTGCCAGCAGTCCGGGACTTTCCTCTGGGGCCAACGTCCTGACTTTC.

This clonotype was detected a few times. The chain joins TRBV5-1 to TRBJ1-5, with D unresolved. Looked up from germline, CDR1 is SGHRS and CDR2 is YFSETQ. The CDR3 sequence is 14 residues long. The germline V and J ends were trimmed by 4 bases and 2 bases, with 10 bases remaining between them. The CDR3: CASSAGGGNQPQHF. The DNA of the CDR3 is TGCGCCAGCAGCGCAGGAGGAGGCAATCAGCCCCAGCATTTT.

The chain uses TRBV29-1 and TRBJ2-3; 7 bases line up with TRBD2. Trimming cost V 3 bases and J 4 bases; bases outside gene matches: 7. From germline, CDR1 is SQVTM and CDR2 ANQGSEA. The CDR3 is made up of 14 amino acids. CDR3 loop: CSVEGERDSDTQYF. The DNA for the CDR3 is TGCAGCGTTGAGGGCGAGCGGGATTCAGATACGCAGTATTTT.

This chain uses TRBV5-4 with TRBJ1-1; D is uncertain. CDR1 and CDR2 from the germline V gene are SGHNT and YYREEE (reference sequence). The CDR3 loop spans 13 amino acids. V lost 4 bases to trimming and J lost 3 bases, with 10 bases between them. DNA for the CDR3: TGTGCCAGCAGCGAGGTCGGGGACACTGAAGCTTTCTTT. Protein sequence: CASSEVGDTEAFF. The variable domain in full, completed from reference TRBV5-4 and TRBJ1-1, reads ETGVTQSPTHLIKTRGQQVTLRCSSQSGHNTVSWYQQALGQGPQFIFQYYREEENGRGNFPPRFSGLQFPNYSSELNVNALELDDSALYLCASSEVGDTEAFFGQGTRLTVV.

This chain uses TRBV9 with TRBJ2-5, with 8 bases matching TRBD1. The tail of the sequence fits TRBJ2-1 better, so the J call may be wrong. CDR1 is SGDLS, CDR2 YYNGEE, per germline. The CDR3 has 17 amino acids. The CDR3: CASSVPVSGGNMDEQFF. CDR3 sequence (DNA): TGTGCCAGCAGCGTGCCCGTGTCAGGGGGCAATATGGATGAGCAGTTCTTC.

Concerning this clonotype: One end of the junction varies from germline; a read error may be responsible. The chain employs TRBV5-1 and TRBJ1-2, with a tentative D call TRBD1 (5 bases). The CDR3 has 12 residues. CDR1 and CDR2 from the germline V gene are SGHRS and YFSETQ. The CDR3 loop reads CTSSRDPSGYTF. Written as DNA, the CDR3 is TGCACCAGCAGCAGGGATCCTAGCGGCTACACCTTC.

The chain combines TRBV12-3 or TRBV12-4 with TRBJ2-5; the match to TRBD1 covers 10 bases. The J call may be faulty, since TRBJ2-7 better matches the DNA end. There are 16 residues in the CDR3. The CDR3 DNA follows: TGTGCCAGCAGTTTAGCCGCCGGACAGGGGGCCTACGAGCAGTACTTC. It translates to CASSLAAGQGAYEQYF.

The V call is TRBV12-3 or TRBV12-4, the J call TRBJ1-1; D is ambiguous. There are 13 residues in the CDR3. Trimming took off 2 bases at V and 9 bases at J, with 13 bases between the two ends. This chain's CDR3 is CASSLSPPAKAFF. CDR3 DNA sequence: TGTGCCAGCAGTTTAAGCCCCCCGGCTAAAGCTTTCTTT.

About this clonotype itself: Relative to the germline gene, one junction end is altered; a read error may explain this. J is TRBJ2-7 and V is TRBV7-8; 9 nucleotides line up with TRBD1. Germline lookup yields CDR1 SGHVS and CDR2 FQNEAQ. This CDR3 comprises 17 residues. CDR3 protein: CAGSSLGSGQGAYEQYF. CDR3 DNA: TGTGCCGGCAGCTCCTTGGGATCGGGACAGGGTGCCTACGAGCAGTACTTC.

This rearrangement joins TRBV7-9 to TRBJ2-4, with a weak D call TRBD1 (6 bases). V shed 6 bases and J shed 0 bases, with 15 bases lying between them. The CDR3 extends over 16 amino acids. Germline V gene lookup returns CDR1 SEHNR and CDR2 FQNEAQ (reference sequence). CDR3 coding DNA: TGTGCCAGCAGACTAACAGGGCTGGGAGCCAAAAACATTCAGTACTTC. Protein product: CASRLTGLGAKNIQYF.

The genes are TRBV9 and TRBJ2-5, with a possible D match to TRBD1 (5 bases). Germline V lookup: CDR1 SGDLS, CDR2 YYNGEE. V shed 1 base and J shed 0 bases, with 7 bases lying between them. The CDR3 runs to 14 residues. The DNA for the CDR3 is TGTGCCAGCAGCGTAACAGGAAACCAAGAGACCCAGTACTTC. Translated, it gives CASSVTGNQETQYF.

The chain has TRBV4-1 and TRBJ2-1; 10 bases match TRBD2. Looked up from germline, CDR1 is MGHRA and CDR2 is YSYEKL. This CDR3 is built from 16 residues. Unmatched junction bases numbered 10, after V lost 6 bases and J lost 5 bases. Here the CDR3 reads CASRSGRGSKDNEQFF. CDR3 DNA: TGCGCCAGCAGGAGCGGGAGGGGGTCTAAGGACAATGAGCAGTTCTTC.

The J gene is TRBJ2-3, the V gene TRBV9; D is possibly TRBD2 (6 bases). Per the germline V gene, CDR1 is SGDLS and CDR2 is YYNGEE. The ends were cut back, 4 bases at V and 5 bases at J, with 23 bases in the middle. CDR3 length equals 17 residues. CDR3: CASSPRGNDPGGDTQYF. CDR3 DNA: TGTGCCAGCAGCCCGAGGGGCAACGACCCCGGGGGAGATACGCAGTATTTT.

The gene calls are TRBV6-5 and TRBJ1-2, with D unresolved. With 8 bases removed from V and 3 bases from J, the gap between germline ends came to 10 bases. This CDR3 is built from 12 residues. Germline V gives CDR1 MNHEY, CDR2 SVGAGI. CDR3 residues: CASLDLYYGYTF. In DNA, the CDR3 is TGTGCCAGCCTTGATCTTTACTATGGCTACACCTTC.